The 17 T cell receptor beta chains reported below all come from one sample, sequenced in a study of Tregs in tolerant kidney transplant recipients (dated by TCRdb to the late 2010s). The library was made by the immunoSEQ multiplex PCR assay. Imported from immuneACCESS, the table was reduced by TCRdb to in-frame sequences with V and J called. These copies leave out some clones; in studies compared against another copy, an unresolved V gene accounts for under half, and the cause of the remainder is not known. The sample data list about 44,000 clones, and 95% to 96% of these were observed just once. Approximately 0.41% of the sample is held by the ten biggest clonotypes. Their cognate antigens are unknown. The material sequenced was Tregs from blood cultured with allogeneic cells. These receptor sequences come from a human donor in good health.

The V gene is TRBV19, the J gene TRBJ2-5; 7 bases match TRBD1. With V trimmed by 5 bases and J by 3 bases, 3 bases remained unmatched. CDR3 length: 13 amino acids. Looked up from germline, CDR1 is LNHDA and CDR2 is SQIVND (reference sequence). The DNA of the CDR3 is TGTGCCAGTAGTCGCAGGGGGAAAGAGACCCAGTACTTC. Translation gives CASSRRGKETQYF.

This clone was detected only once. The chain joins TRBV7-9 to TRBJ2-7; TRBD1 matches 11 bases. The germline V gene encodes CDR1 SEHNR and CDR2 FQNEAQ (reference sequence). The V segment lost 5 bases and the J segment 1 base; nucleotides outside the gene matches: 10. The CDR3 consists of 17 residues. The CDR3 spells CASSPSFGTGGSYEQYF. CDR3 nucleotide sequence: TGTGCCAGCAGCCCCTCCTTCGGGACAGGGGGTTCCTACGAGCAGTACTTC.

The CDR3 here is CASSLGTSGGTYNEQFF. CDR3 coding DNA: TGCGCCAGCAGCTTGGGGACTAGCGGGGGGACCTACAATGAGCAGTTCTTC. The rearrangement links TRBV5-1 to TRBJ2-1, with 14 nucleotides matching TRBD2. The J segment lost 2 bases and the V segment lost 0 bases, leaving 1 base of the junction unmatched. The CDR3 runs 17 residues. Per the germline V gene, CDR1 is SGHRS and CDR2 is YFSETQ.

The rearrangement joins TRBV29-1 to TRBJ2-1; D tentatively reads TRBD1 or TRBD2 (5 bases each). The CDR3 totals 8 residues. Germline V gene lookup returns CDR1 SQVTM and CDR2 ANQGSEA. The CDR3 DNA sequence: TGCAGGGGGGATGAGCAGTTCTTC. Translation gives CRGDEQFF.

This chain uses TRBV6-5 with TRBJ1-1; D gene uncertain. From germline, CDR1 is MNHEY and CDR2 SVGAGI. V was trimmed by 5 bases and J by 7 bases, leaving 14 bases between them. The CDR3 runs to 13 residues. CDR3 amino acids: CASSTRPGDEAFF. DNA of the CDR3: TGTGCCAGCAGTACCCGCCCAGGAGATGAAGCTTTCTTT.

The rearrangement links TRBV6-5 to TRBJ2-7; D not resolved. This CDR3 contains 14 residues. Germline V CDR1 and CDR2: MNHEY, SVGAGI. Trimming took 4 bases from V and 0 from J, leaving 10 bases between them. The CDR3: CASSLSGSSYEQYF. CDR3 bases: TGTGCCAGCAGTTTGTCAGGTAGCTCCTACGAGCAGTACTTC.

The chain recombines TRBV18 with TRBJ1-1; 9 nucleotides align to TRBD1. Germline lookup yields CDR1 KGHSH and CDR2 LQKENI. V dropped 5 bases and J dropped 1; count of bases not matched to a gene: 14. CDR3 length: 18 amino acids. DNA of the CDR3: TGTGCCAGCTCAACGCGGACAGGGGAGCTTCGAACGAACACTGAAGCTTTCTTT. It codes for CASSTRTGELRTNTEAFF.

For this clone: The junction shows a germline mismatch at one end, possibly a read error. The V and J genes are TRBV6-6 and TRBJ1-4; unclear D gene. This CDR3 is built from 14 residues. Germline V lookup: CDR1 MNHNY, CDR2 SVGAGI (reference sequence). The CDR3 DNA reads TGTGCCAGCAGCGTGGCCGGTCTGAATGAAAAGCTGTTTTTT. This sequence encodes CASSVAGLNEKLFF.

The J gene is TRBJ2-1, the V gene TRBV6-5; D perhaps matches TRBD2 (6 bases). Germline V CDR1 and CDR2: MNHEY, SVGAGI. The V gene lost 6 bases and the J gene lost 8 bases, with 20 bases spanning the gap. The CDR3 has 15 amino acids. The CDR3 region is CASSPSFRGWDEQFF. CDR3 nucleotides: TGTGCCAGCAGCCCTTCTTTCCGGGGGTGGGATGAGCAGTTCTTC.

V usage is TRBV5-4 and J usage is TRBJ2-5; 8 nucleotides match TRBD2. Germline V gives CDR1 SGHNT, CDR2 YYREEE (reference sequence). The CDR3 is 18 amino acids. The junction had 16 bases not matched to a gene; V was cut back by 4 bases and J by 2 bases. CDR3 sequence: CASSPGLAGWGSQETQYF. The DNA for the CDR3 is TGTGCCAGCAGCCCGGGGTTAGCGGGATGGGGGAGTCAAGAGACCCAGTACTTC.

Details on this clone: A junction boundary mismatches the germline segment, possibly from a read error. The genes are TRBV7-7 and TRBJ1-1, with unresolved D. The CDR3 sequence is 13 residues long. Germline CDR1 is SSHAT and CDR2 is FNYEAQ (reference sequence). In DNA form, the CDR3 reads TGTGCTAGCAGCCAAAGCCCGAACACTGAAGCTTTCTTT. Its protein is CASSQSPNTEAFF. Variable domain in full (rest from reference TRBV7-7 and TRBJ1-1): GAGVSQSPRYKVTKRGQDVTLRCDPISSHATLYWYQQALGQGPEFLTYFNYEAQPDKSGLPSDRFSAERPEGSISTLTIQRTEQRDSAMYRCASSQSPNTEAFFGQGTRLTVV.

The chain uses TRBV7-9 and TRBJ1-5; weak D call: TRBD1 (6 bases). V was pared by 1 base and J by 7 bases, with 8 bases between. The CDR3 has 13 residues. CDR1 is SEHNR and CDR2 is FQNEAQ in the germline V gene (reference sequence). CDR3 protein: CASSLEGGQPQHF. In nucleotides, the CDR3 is TGTGCCAGCAGCTTAGAGGGGGGCCAGCCCCAGCATTTT.

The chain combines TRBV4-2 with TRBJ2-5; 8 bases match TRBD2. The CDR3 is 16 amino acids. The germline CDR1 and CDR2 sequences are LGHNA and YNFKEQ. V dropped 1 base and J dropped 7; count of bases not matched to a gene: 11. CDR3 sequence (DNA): TGTGCCAGCAGCCAAGCGTCCATAGCGGGGTTGGGGACCCAGTACTTC. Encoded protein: CASSQASIAGLGTQYF.

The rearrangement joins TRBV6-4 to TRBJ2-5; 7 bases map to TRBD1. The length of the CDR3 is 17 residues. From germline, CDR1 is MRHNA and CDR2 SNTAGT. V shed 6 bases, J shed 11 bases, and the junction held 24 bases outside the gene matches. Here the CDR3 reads CASRPAGSGTEPDEQYF. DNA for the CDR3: TGTGCCAGCAGGCCGGCAGGATCCGGGACAGAGCCGGATGAGCAGTACTTC.

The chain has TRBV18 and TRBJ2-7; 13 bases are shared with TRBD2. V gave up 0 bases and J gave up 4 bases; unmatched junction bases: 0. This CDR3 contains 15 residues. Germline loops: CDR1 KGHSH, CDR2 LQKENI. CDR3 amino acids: CASSPPGLAGYEQYF. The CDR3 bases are TGTGCCAGCTCACCACCGGGACTAGCGGGATACGAGCAGTACTTC. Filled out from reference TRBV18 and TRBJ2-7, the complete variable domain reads NAGVMQNPRHLVRRRGQEARLRCSPMKGHSHVYWYRQLPEEGLKFMVYLQKENIIDESGMPKERFSAEFPKEGPSILRIQQVVRGDSAAYFCASSPPGLAGYEQYFGPGTRLTVT.

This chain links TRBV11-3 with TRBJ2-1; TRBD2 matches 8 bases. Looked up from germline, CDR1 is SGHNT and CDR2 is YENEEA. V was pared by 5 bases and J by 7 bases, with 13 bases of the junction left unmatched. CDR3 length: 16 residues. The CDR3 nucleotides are TGTGCCAGCAGCAAGTGGGGGAGCGGGGGTAGGAATGAGCAGTTCTTC. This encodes CASSKWGSGGRNEQFF.

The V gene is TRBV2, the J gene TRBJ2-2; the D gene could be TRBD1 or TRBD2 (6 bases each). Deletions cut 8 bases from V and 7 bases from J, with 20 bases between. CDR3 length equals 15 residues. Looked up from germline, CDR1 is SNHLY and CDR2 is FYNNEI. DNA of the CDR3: TGTGCCAGCTCACGGAGCGGGTCCAGGGGCGGGGAGCTGTTTTTT. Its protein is CASSRSGSRGGELFF.